The clone carrying this TCR beta chain showed up just once. Antigen: not known. This record comes from a study of T cell responses to AZD1222 COVID-19 vaccine. Study as a whole: Second-dose recipients at about 4 or about 12 weeks were treated as one pooled group.

Repertoires were generated with immunoSEQ multiplex PCR, while TCRdb's copy carries only in-frame clones and drops some. The data hold about 30,000 clones, with about 94% observed a single time. V lost 3 bases to trimming and J lost 7 bases, with 18 bases between them. Germline V gives CDR1 MRHNA, CDR2 SNTAGT. This CDR3 is 15 amino acids long. Study-wide results and caveats: Close to half of all spike-specific TCRs reportedly target regions of the variants that are unmutated. The donor group comprised mostly white British people and more females; the analysis possibly underestimated clonal diversity. Spike-specific TCR depth and breadth grew after two AZD1222 doses.

The rearrangement links TRBV6-4 to TRBJ1-2; D not resolved. Specimen: peripheral blood, collected on day 0 of AZD1222 vaccination. The TCR was taken from an adult in good health. CDR3 nucleotide sequence: TGTGCCAGCAGTGAGGTTGAGGAAATCTCCTGTGGCTACACCTTC. Protein sequence: CASSEVEEISCGYTF.